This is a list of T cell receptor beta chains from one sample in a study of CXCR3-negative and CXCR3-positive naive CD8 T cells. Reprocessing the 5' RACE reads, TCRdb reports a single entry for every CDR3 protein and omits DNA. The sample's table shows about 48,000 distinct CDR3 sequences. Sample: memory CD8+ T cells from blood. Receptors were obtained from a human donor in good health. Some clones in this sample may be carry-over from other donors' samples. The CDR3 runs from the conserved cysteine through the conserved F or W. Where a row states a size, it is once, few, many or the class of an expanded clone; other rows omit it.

CSSRFSDSTPSYEQYF NA TRBJ2-7 TRBV29-1
CASTRTPNTEAFF NA TRBJ1-1 TRBV7-9
CATSRDLTQEPQHF NA TRBJ1-5 TRBV15
CASSVEESSGNTIYF NA TRBJ1-3 TRBV6-1
CASSVGTSNNEQFF medium-sized TRBJ2-1 TRBV6-4
CASSSTGPSVLTF NA TRBJ2-6 TRBV6-5
CASSAGGYTYEQYF NA TRBJ2-7 TRBV7-6
CSARPQGYNEQFF NA TRBJ2-1 TRBV20-1
CASSQVLRKTYNEQFF NA TRBJ2-1 TRBV14
CASSLEASGGPSYEQYF NA TRBJ2-7 TRBV7-9
CASSLGDRPAKNIQYF NA TRBJ2-4 TRBV3-1
CSVPRVGVNTEAFF NA TRBJ1-1 TRBV29-1
CASSQSSGANVLTF NA TRBJ2-6 TRBV6-2/TRBV6-3
CASSYSVVKGGFYEQYF NA TRBJ2-7 TRBV6-5
CASSQPDRNYEQYF NA TRBJ2-7 TRBV6-2/TRBV6-3
CSARDVGIRGGAFF NA TRBJ1-1 TRBV20-1
CASSLMGGSLSSYNEQFF NA TRBJ2-1 TRBV7-3
CSVEVQGNTGELFF NA TRBJ2-2 TRBV29-1
CASSLTNTGELFF NA TRBJ2-2 TRBV14
CASSHIGQTRIQYF NA TRBJ2-5 TRBV4-1
CASSEGTGTGNTEAFF NA TRBJ1-1 TRBV2
CASSTQQGGWREQYF NA TRBJ2-7 TRBV7-9
CASSLFRGGEPSTDTQYF NA TRBJ2-3 TRBV28
CASSQVGSGDTDTQYF NA TRBJ2-3 TRBV4-1